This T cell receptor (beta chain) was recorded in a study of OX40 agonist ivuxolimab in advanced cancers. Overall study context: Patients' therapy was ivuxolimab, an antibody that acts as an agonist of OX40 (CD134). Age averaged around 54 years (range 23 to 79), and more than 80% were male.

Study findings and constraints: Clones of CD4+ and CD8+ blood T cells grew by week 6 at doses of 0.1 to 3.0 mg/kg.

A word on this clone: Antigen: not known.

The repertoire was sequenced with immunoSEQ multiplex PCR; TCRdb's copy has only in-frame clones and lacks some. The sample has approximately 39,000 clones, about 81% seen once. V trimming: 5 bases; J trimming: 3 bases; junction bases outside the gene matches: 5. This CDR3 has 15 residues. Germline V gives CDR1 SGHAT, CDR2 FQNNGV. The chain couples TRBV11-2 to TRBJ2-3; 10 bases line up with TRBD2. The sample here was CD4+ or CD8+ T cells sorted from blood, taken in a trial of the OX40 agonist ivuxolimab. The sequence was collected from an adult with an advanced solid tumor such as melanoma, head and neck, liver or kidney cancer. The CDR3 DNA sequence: TGTGCCAGCAGCACACTAGCGGGAATAACAGATACGCAGTATTTT. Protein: CASSTLAGITDTQYF.